What follows are 27 T cell receptor beta chains derived from one specimen sequenced in a study of blood T cell repertoires in COVID-19. Libraries were prepared by immunoSEQ multiplex PCR; TCRdb keeps only in-frame clonotypes and omits some of them. The sample shows some 83,000 clones, around 90% of them seen only once. Material: peripheral blood. The source of these receptors is an elderly woman with active or convalescent COVID-19.

This chain links TRBV7-9 with TRBJ1-2; D gene uncertain. Per the germline V gene, CDR1 is SEHNR and CDR2 is FQNEAQ (reference sequence). Trimming cost V 1 base and J 0 bases, with 12 bases left between them. The CDR3 has 16 residues. The CDR3 spells CASSLGRNAANYGYTF. For the CDR3, the DNA is TGTGCCAGCAGCTTAGGGCGGAACGCAGCTAACTATGGCTACACCTTC. Combining the CDR3 with reference TRBV7-9 and TRBJ1-2 gives the whole variable domain DTGVSQNPRHKITKRGQNVTFRCDPISEHNRLYWYRQTLGQGPEFLTYFQNEAQLEKSRLLSDRFSAERPKGSFSTLEIQRTEQGDSAMYLCASSLGRNAANYGYTFGSGTRLTVV.

This chain connects TRBV19 to TRBJ2-3, with 7 bases aligning to TRBD2. This CDR3 spans 13 amino acids. CDR1 is LNHDA and CDR2 is SQIVND in the germline V gene (reference sequence). J was trimmed by 4 bases and V by 6 bases; bases with no gene match: 4. CDR3 in DNA: TGTGCCAGTAGGCCTAGCGGCGCAGATACGCAGTATTTT. Its translation: CASRPSGADTQYF. The full variable domain, with the rest looked up from reference TRBV19 and TRBJ2-3, is DGGITQSPKYLFRKEGQNVTLSCEQNLNHDAMYWYRQDPGQGLRLIYYSQIVNDFQKGDIAEGYSVSREKKESFPLTVTSAQKNPTAFYLCASRPSGADTQYFGPGTRLTVL.

This clone has a count of ten or more. In DNA form, the CDR3 reads TGTGCCAGCAGCTTAGGACAATTCTACGAGCAGTACTTC. This sequence encodes CASSLGQFYEQYF. The V and J genes are TRBV7-2 and TRBJ2-7; D is unclear. Germline CDR1 and CDR2: SGHTA and FQGNSA. This CDR3 has 13 residues. Trimming cost V 1 base and J 3 bases, with 7 bases left between them. Looking up the rest from reference TRBV7-2 and TRBJ2-7 gives the full variable domain: GAGVSQSPSNKVTEKGKDVELRCDPISGHTALYWYRQSLGQGLEFLIYFQGNSAPDKSGLPSDRFSAERTGGSVSTLTIQRTQQEDSAVYLCASSLGQFYEQYFGPGTRLTVT.

The chain combines TRBV14 with TRBJ2-7; D possibly corresponds to TRBD1 (5 bases). Germline CDR1 and CDR2: SGHDN and FVKESK. The V gene lost 2 bases and the J gene lost 2 bases, with 13 bases spanning the gap. The CDR3 covers 15 residues. CDR3 DNA: TGTGCCAGCAGCCAACTTCAGGGATGGACCTACGAGCAGTACTTC. It encodes CASSQLQGWTYEQYF.

The chain carries TRBV18 and TRBJ2-1; unclear D gene. Germline loops: CDR1 KGHSH, CDR2 LQKENI. The CDR3 extends over 14 amino acids. V was shortened by 4 bases and J by 0 bases, with 7 bases between the two germline ends. This CDR3 reads CASSQTSSYNEQFF. In DNA form, the CDR3 reads TGTGCCAGCTCACAAACGAGCTCCTACAATGAGCAGTTCTTC. Drawing the rest from reference TRBV18 and TRBJ2-1, the complete variable domain is NAGVMQNPRHLVRRRGQEARLRCSPMKGHSHVYWYRQLPEEGLKFMVYLQKENIIDESGMPKERFSAEFPKEGPSILRIQQVVRGDSAAYFCASSQTSSYNEQFFGPGTRLTVL.

In nucleotides, the CDR3 is TGCGCCAGCAGGATTAGGTCTAGCAAATGGTACACAGATACGCAGTATTTT. Residues: CASRIRSSKWYTDTQYF. The genes are TRBV5-1 and TRBJ2-3, with D maybe TRBD2 (5 bases). From germline, CDR1 is SGHRS and CDR2 YFSETQ. The CDR3 is 17 residues long. Trimming left V 5 bases short and J 2 bases short, with 21 bases between.

The rearrangement links TRBV7-9 to TRBJ1-4; D is undetermined. The germline V and J ends were trimmed by 5 bases and 0 bases, with 13 bases remaining between them. Germline V lookup: CDR1 SEHNR, CDR2 FQNEAQ (reference sequence). The CDR3 has 16 residues. DNA for the CDR3: TGTGCCAGCAGCCTACCCCCCGTTGCAACTAATGAAAAACTGTTTTTT. It yields the protein CASSLPPVATNEKLFF.

The chain couples TRBV10-1 to TRBJ2-1; 14 bases line up with TRBD2. Germline V gene lookup returns CDR1 WNHNN and CDR2 SYGVQD (reference sequence). V was clipped by 2 bases and J by 8 bases; unmatched bases: 2. The CDR3 totals 15 residues. CDR3 loop: CASSEGTSGSDEQFF. The CDR3 DNA is TGCGCCAGCAGTGAGGGGACTAGCGGGAGTGATGAGCAGTTCTTC.

V and J are TRBV11-2 and TRBJ2-7; D possibly corresponds to TRBD2 (5 bases). Germline assignment: CDR1 SGHAT and CDR2 FQNNGV. The V gene lost 4 bases and the J gene lost 3 bases, with 10 bases spanning the gap. This CDR3 is 13 amino acids long. The CDR3, as DNA: TGTGCCAGCAGCTCCGGAGGTATCTACGAGCAGTACTTC. Its protein product is CASSSGGIYEQYF. Supplemented by reference TRBV11-2 and TRBJ2-7, the full variable domain reads EAGVAQSPRYKIIEKRQSVAFWCNPISGHATLYWYQQILGQGPKLLIQFQNNGVVDDSQLPKDRFSAERLKGVDSTLKIQPAKLEDSAVYLCASSSGGIYEQYFGPGTRLTVT.

The chain carries TRBV11-3 and TRBJ2-2; 9 bases agree with TRBD1. J lost 1 base, V lost 4 bases, and 4 bases had no gene match. This CDR3 is 16 amino acids long. Germline V gene data show CDR1 as SGHNT and CDR2 as YENEEA. CDR3 in amino acids: CASSSWTGENTGELFF. In nucleotides, the CDR3 is TGTGCCAGCAGCTCATGGACAGGGGAGAACACCGGGGAGCTGTTTTTT. The variable domain in full, completed from reference TRBV11-3 and TRBJ2-2, reads EAGVVQSPRYKIIEKKQPVAFWCNPISGHNTLYWYLQNLGQGPELLIRYENEEAVDDSQLPKDRFSAERLKGVDSTLKIQPAELGDSAVYLCASSSWTGENTGELFFGEGSRLTVL.

CDR3 nucleotides: TGTGCCAGCAGCAAAGGTTCAAGGACTTCTTCCTACGAGCAGTACTTC. This sequence encodes CASSKGSRTSSYEQYF. The chain uses TRBV21-1 and TRBJ2-7; the D call of TRBD2 is as the table states it, not checked on the DNA. TRBV21-1 is tagged as a pseudogene. The CDR3 totals 16 residues.

The chain couples TRBV9 to TRBJ2-1; D remains unclear. Trimming removed 0 bases from V and 5 bases from J, with 6 bases in between. There are 13 residues in the CDR3. Germline CDR1 and CDR2: SGDLS and YYNGEE. CDR3 region: CASSVDSHNEQFF. The CDR3 DNA follows: TGTGCCAGCAGCGTAGACAGTCACAATGAGCAGTTCTTC.

The chain couples TRBV3-1 (or the pseudogene TRBV3-2) to TRBJ2-5; D call uncertain. The CDR3 has 13 residues. From germline, CDR1 is LGHDT and CDR2 YNNKEL (reference sequence). V dropped 2 bases and J dropped 1 base, with 5 bases sitting between them. CDR3 DNA sequence: TGTGCCAGCAGCCAACGGAGCCAAGAGACCCAGTACTTC. Protein sequence: CASSQRSQETQYF.

This chain joins TRBV21-1 and TRBJ2-7; the DNA was not used to check the table's D call, TRBD1. TRBV21-1 represents a pseudogene. The CDR3 has 14 residues. The CDR3 loop is CASSYQGTFGEQYF. The DNA of the CDR3 is TGTGCCAGCAGCTATCAGGGCACATTCGGCGAGCAGTACTTC.

The sample holds a few counts of this clone. The CDR3 nucleotides read TGCAGCGTTGAACCGGGGGGCTTCAAGACGCAGTATTTT. Translating it yields CSVEPGGFKTQYF. The genes are TRBV29-1 and TRBJ2-3; D perhaps matches TRBD2 (7 bases). CDR1 is SQVTM, CDR2 ANQGSEA, per germline. This CDR3 has 13 amino acids. Between the trimmed V and J ends, which lost 2 bases and 9 bases, there was a span of 15 bases.

This chain uses TRBV5-5 with TRBJ1-4; D perhaps matches TRBD1 (5 bases). This CDR3 has 16 amino acids. Germline CDR1 reads SGHKS; CDR2 reads YYEKEE (reference sequence). V lost 0 bases and J lost 7, with 16 bases in between. CDR3 loop: CASSLAALEGSEKLFF. The CDR3 nucleotides are TGTGCCAGCAGCTTGGCCGCACTGGAGGGGAGTGAAAAACTGTTTTTT.

On this clone itself: Other DNA sequences in this specimen translate into the identical CDR3. The chain recombines TRBV3-1 (or the pseudogene TRBV3-2) with TRBJ2-5; D might be TRBD1 (5 bases). Looked up from germline, CDR1 is LGHDT and CDR2 is YNNKEL (reference sequence). The CDR3 consists of 14 residues. The V end lost 0 bases, the J end lost 4 bases, and 9 bases lay between the germline ends. Here the CDR3 DNA reads TGTGCCAGCAGCCAAGATCTCAGGGTAGAGACCCAGTACTTC. It translates to CASSQDLRVETQYF.

This clone was seen only once. The chain carries TRBV2 and TRBJ2-2; tentative D call: TRBD2 (7 bases). Between the trimmed V and J ends, which lost 3 bases and 6 bases, there was a span of 11 bases. The CDR3 is 14 residues long. Per the germline V gene, CDR1 is SNHLY and CDR2 is FYNNEI. CDR3 sequence reads: CASSDRGGSGELFF. The CDR3 bases are TGTGCCAGCAGTGACAGGGGAGGGTCCGGGGAGCTGTTTTTT.

This clone occurred a few times. The V call is TRBV28, the J call TRBJ2-3, with a weak D call TRBD1 (6 bases). This CDR3 has 15 residues. Germline CDR1 and CDR2: MDHEN and SYDVKM. With 6 bases removed from V and 2 bases from J, the gap between germline ends came to 15 bases. DNA for the CDR3: TGTGCCAGCAGGCGCGGACAGTTTTCCACAGATACGCAGTATTTT. It encodes CASRRGQFSTDTQYF.

J is TRBJ2-5 and V is TRBV19; weak D call: TRBD1 (6 bases). Trimming removed 4 bases from V and 1 base from J, with 13 bases in between. CDR1 and CDR2 from the germline V gene are LNHDA and SQIVND (reference sequence). The CDR3 is made up of 15 amino acids. The CDR3 nucleotides read TGTGCCAGTAGTAGGATCAGGGGTCTCCAAGAGACCCAGTACTTC. This gives the protein CASSRIRGLQETQYF.

The chain carries TRBV5-1 and TRBJ1-3, with D possibly matching TRBD1 (5 bases). The CDR3 runs to 15 residues. The germline V and J ends were trimmed by 1 base and 4 bases, with 12 bases remaining between them. CDR1 and CDR2 from the germline V gene are SGHRS and YFSETQ. Written as DNA, the CDR3 is TGCGCCAGCAGCTTGTCAGGGCAGACGGGAAACACCATATATTTT. Translating it yields CASSLSGQTGNTIYF. The whole variable domain, remainder taken from reference TRBV5-1 and TRBJ1-3, is KAGVTQTPRYLIKTRGQQVTLSCSPISGHRSVSWYQQTPGQGLQFLFEYFSETQRNKGNFPGRFSGRQFSNSRSEMNVSTLELGDSALYLCASSLSGQTGNTIYFGEGSWLTVV.

A single count supports this clone. This chain uses TRBV2 with TRBJ1-6; possibly TRBD1 for D (6 bases). The CDR3 loop spans 14 amino acids. Germline V CDR1 and CDR2: SNHLY, FYNNEI. Between the trimmed V and J ends, which lost 4 bases and 6 bases, there was a span of 10 bases. This chain's CDR3 is CASSGPGVNSPLHF. In DNA form, the CDR3 reads TGTGCCAGCAGTGGTCCAGGGGTTAATTCACCCCTCCACTTT.

This sequence joins TRBV15 and TRBJ2-1, with D unresolved. This CDR3 spans 14 amino acids. Trimming took off 1 base at V and 3 bases at J, with 7 bases between the two ends. Germline assignment: CDR1 LNHNV and CDR2 YYDKDF (reference sequence). The CDR3 spells CATSRAQVYNEQFF. The CDR3 bases are TGTGCCACCAGCAGAGCGCAGGTCTACAATGAGCAGTTCTTC.

In this sample, this clone turned up once. The chain has TRBV7-2 and TRBJ2-3, with TRBD2 matching 12 bases. The V and J ends lost 1 base and 6 bases, in that order; junction bases with no gene match: 8. Germline V lookup: CDR1 SGHTA, CDR2 FQGNSA. This CDR3 has 17 residues. The CDR3 is CASSLGLAGAVLDTQYF. The CDR3, as DNA: TGTGCCAGCAGCTTAGGACTAGCGGGGGCCGTTCTGGATACGCAGTATTTT.

This clone was found once. The V gene is TRBV6-2 or TRBV6-3, the J gene TRBJ2-7; 9 nucleotides match TRBD2. The CDR3 extends over 14 amino acids. CDR1 is MNHEY, CDR2 SVGEGT, per germline. After removal of 7 bases from V and 2 bases from J, the junction contained 6 bases not matched to a gene. The CDR3: CASTPAGGPYEQYF. The CDR3 coding sequence is TGTGCCAGCACCCCTGCGGGGGGGCCCTACGAGCAGTACTTC.

This clone was counted between two and nine times. V is TRBV27 and J is TRBJ2-1; 14 bases align to TRBD2. This CDR3 spans 19 amino acids. In germline, CDR1 is MNHEY, CDR2 SMNVEV (reference sequence). V lost 2 bases, J lost 5 bases, and 11 bases stayed unmatched. The DNA of the CDR3 is TGTGCCAGCAGTTTAACGGGACTAGCGGGAGTGGGGGAGCACAATGAGCAGTTCTTC. It encodes CASSLTGLAGVGEHNEQFF.

The V and J genes are TRBV5-8 and TRBJ1-2; 7 bases are shared with TRBD1. The CDR3 runs 15 residues. V lost 0 bases, J lost 4 bases, and 6 bases stayed unmatched. Germline CDR1 and CDR2: SGHTS and YDEGEE. Written as DNA, the CDR3 is TGTGCCAGCAGCTTGGCAGGGGGAATCGGCTATGGCTACACCTTC. Its protein is CASSLAGGIGYGYTF.